This T cell receptor beta chain was identified during a study of blood T cells in healthy people across ages. Primers used in a second PCR of about 7 to 12 cycles were a sample-barcoded 5' primer and a J-beta primer mix. From the 5' RACE reads, TCRdb called clonotypes with MiXCR, one entry per CDR3 protein. The repertoire holds about 2 million distinct CDR3 sequences, with around 48% as singletons. Germline CDR1 reads SGHDT; CDR2 reads YYEEEE. This CDR3 has 15 residues. This clonotype has more than one count but fewer than ten. This TCR derives from a woman aged 40 to 55 in good health. The sample was blood. The V and J genes are TRBV5-6 and TRBJ2-7; TRBD2 agrees at 8 bases. The closer fit of TRBJ2-5 to the DNA end suggests the J call may be wrong. The CDR3 here is CASSLRTSSRETQYF. Here the CDR3 DNA reads TGTGCCAGCAGCTTAAGGACTAGCTCCCGGGAGACCCAGTACTTC.